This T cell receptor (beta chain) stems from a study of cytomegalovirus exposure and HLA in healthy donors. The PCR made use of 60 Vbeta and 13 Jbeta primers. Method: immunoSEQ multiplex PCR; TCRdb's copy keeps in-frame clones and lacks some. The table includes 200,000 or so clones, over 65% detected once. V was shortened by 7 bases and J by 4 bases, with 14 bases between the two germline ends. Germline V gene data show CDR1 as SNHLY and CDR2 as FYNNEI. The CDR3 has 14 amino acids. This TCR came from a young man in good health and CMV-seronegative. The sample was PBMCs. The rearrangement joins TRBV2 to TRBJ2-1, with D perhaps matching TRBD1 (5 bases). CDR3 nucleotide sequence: TGTGCCAGCACCCGAGAGCAGGGTTACAATGAGCAGTTCTTC. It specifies CASTREQGYNEQFF.